The entry below gives a single T cell receptor beta chain sequence along with its context. Its antigen is unidentified. This entry belongs to a study of T cells after yellow fever vaccination. Study information: Those fractions that held only low numbers of cells were prepared using the SMART-Seq v4 Ultra Low Input RNA kit.

As TCR cDNA was made by 5'RACE template switching, a universal primer site and UMIs were added. TCRdb re-called the 5' RACE reads with MiXCR, one entry per CDR3 protein. Of 300,000 to 400,000 distinct CDR3 sequences in the sample, around a tenth were seen once. The study, taken as a whole, reports: Weaker overall was a secondary response that nonetheless peaked faster, on day 5 versus 15. Reappearance after the booster was seen for most primary-vaccination clones, at 95% to 96% CD4 and 70% to 90% CD8.

The CDR3 length is 16 residues. V was pared by 4 bases and J by 0 bases, with 15 bases between. Germline assignment: CDR1 SGHRS and CDR2 YFSETQ. The sequence derives from a young man who received the YFV17D yellow fever vaccine. The chain is built from TRBV5-1 and TRBJ2-3; D is undetermined. This specimen consisted of CD4+ T cells sorted from PBMCs, obtained 45 days after the yellow fever booster vaccination. The CDR3 sequence is CASSHRQAASTDTQYF. For the CDR3, the DNA is TGCGCCAGCAGCCACCGACAAGCAGCTAGCACAGATACGCAGTATTTT.